This T cell receptor (beta chain) was recovered during a study of T-cell reconstitution after alpha-beta-depleted transplantation in children. The CDR3 contains 14 residues. Trimming left V 3 bases short and J 6 bases short, with 13 bases between. CDR1 is SGHRS, CDR2 YFSETQ, per germline. This clonotype came up many times. As yet, its antigen is unknown. Overall study findings and caveats: Some patients showed high day-60 TCRbeta diversity, which derived from surviving recipient T cells and thymic progenitors. Newly generated T cells supplied most T-cell counts and diversity one year post-transplant. Several hundred rapidly expanded clones from non-depleted graft cells reportedly supplied alpha-beta T cells about two months post-transplant.

Preparing the TCRbeta library involved the use of unique molecular identifiers. MiXCR, run by TCRdb on the PCR reads, gives a single entry per CDR3 protein. The sample records 220,000 or so distinct CDR3 sequences, just under 8.5% being singletons. The material was PBMCs, mostly from graft donor cells, obtained 180 days after TCRalphabeta/CD19-depleted stem cell transplant. The chain has TRBV5-1 and TRBJ2-1, with D perhaps being TRBD1 or TRBD2 (6 bases each). This sequence originates from a male patient younger than 18 who had a stem cell transplant for acute lymphoblastic leukemia, so the T cells may come from the graft donor. This CDR3 reads CASSSSGGVNEQFF. The DNA of the CDR3 is TGCGCCAGCAGCTCCTCCGGGGGCGTCAATGAGCAGTTCTTC.